This TCR beta chain was sequenced during a study of PD-1 blockade in classical Hodgkin lymphoma. Study details: Patients got intravenous nivolumab 3 mg/kg every 2 weeks. Study findings and constraints: TCR diversity rose significantly by C4D1 in CD4+ but not CD8+ cells. The authors have not defined what causes the repertoire differences, possibly disease activity or prior therapy. Complete responders entered with baseline diversity on par with newly diagnosed patients, the results showed.

This clone was counted ten times or more. The antigen remains undetermined. In the same sample, other DNA sequences code for this CDR3. All patients experienced relapse after autologous stem cell transplantation, and brentuximab vedotin exposure was variable. Germline V gives CDR1 LNHDA, CDR2 SQIVND (reference sequence). Trimming removed 3 bases at V and 5 bases at J, with 10 bases between. There are 13 residues in the CDR3. TCRdb's table, derived via immunoSEQ multiplex PCR, lists solely in-frame clones and lacks some. Of 95,000 to 100,000 clones in the sample, more than 85% were seen once. This clonotype was obtained from a human donor with classical Hodgkin lymphoma. The sample here was peripheral blood mononuclear cells (PBMCs), taken before the second cycle of nivolumab. V usage is TRBV19 and J usage is TRBJ1-1; D is possibly TRBD1 (5 bases). DNA of the CDR3: TGTGCCAGTAGTATCCAGGGAAGTACTGAAGCTTTCTTT. Amino acid sequence: CASSIQGSTEAFF.